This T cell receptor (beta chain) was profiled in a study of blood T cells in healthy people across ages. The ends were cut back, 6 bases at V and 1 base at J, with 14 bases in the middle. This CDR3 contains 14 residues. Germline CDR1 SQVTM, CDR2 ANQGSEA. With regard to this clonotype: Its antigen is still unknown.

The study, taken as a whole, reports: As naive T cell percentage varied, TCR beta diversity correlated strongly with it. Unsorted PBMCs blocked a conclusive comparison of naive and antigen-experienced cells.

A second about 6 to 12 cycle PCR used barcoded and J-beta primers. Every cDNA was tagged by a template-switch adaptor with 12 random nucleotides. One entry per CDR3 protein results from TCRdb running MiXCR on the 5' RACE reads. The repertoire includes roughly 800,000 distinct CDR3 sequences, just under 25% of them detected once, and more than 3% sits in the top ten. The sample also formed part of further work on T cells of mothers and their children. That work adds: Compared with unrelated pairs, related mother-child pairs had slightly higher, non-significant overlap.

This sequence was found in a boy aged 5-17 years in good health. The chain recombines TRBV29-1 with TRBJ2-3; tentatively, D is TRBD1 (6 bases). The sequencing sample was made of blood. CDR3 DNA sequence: TGCAGCGTATCCGGGACAAGCCGCACAGATACGCAGTATTTT. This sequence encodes CSVSGTSRTDTQYF.